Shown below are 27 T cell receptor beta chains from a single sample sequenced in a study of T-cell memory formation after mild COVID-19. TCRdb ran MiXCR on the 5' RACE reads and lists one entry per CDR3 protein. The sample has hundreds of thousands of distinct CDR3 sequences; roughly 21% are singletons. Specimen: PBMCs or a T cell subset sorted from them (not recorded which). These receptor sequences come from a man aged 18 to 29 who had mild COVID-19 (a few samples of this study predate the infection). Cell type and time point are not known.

The DNA of the CDR3 is TGTGCCACCAGCGGGGGGAGGTTGGCGCAGTTCTTC. This codes for CATSGGRLAQFF. The chain recombines TRBV15 with TRBJ2-1, with D possibly matching TRBD2 (6 bases). The CDR3 sequence is 12 residues long. Trimming took 5 bases from V and 12 from J, leaving 14 bases between them. Per the germline V gene, CDR1 is LNHNV and CDR2 is YYDKDF (reference sequence).

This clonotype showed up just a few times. Here the CDR3 DNA reads TGTGCCAGCAGCTCGCCCAGCGGGGGGCGTTCCACAGATACGCAGTATTTT. Amino acid sequence: CASSSPSGGRSTDTQYF. The rearrangement joins TRBV7-9 to TRBJ2-3, with 9 bases fitting TRBD2. This CDR3 comprises 17 residues. CDR1 is SEHNR and CDR2 is FQNEAQ in the germline V gene (reference sequence). Trimming cost V 4 bases and J 2 bases; bases outside gene matches: 10.

CDR3 loop: CASSPGSGLGGYTF. The CDR3 DNA follows: TGTGCCAGCAGCCCGGGGAGCGGGTTAGGGGGCTACACCTTC. The V gene is TRBV14, the J gene TRBJ1-2; D uncertain. Per the germline V gene, CDR1 is SGHDN and CDR2 is FVKESK. V was trimmed by 4 bases and J by 8 bases, leaving 17 bases between them. This CDR3 region has 14 residues. Variable domain in full (rest from reference TRBV14 and TRBJ1-2): EAGVTQFPSHSVIEKGQTVTLRCDPISGHDNLYWYRRVMGKEIKFLLHFVKESKQDESGMPNNRFLAERTGGTYSTLKVQPAELEDSGVYFCASSPGSGLGGYTFGSGTRLTVV.

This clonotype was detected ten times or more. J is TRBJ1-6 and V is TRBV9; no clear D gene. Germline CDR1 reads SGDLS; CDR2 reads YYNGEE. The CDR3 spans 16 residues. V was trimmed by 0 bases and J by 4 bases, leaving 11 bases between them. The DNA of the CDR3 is TGTGCCAGCAGCGTAGCGGCCACCCGATATAATTCACCCCTCCACTTT. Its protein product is CASSVAATRYNSPLHF.

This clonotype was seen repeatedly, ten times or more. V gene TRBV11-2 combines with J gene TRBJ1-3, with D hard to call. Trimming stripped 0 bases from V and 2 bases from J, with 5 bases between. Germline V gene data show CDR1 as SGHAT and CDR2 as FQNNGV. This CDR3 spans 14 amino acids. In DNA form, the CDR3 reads TGTGCCAGCAGCTTAGATAGGGCTGGAAACACCATATATTTT. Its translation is CASSLDRAGNTIYF.

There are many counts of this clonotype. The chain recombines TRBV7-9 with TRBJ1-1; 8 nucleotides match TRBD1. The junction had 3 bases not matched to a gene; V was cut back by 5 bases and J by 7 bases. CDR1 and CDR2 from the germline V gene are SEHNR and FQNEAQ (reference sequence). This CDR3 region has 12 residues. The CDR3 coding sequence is TGTGCCAGCAGCCTTGGACAGGGTGAAGCTTTCTTT. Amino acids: CASSLGQGEAFF.

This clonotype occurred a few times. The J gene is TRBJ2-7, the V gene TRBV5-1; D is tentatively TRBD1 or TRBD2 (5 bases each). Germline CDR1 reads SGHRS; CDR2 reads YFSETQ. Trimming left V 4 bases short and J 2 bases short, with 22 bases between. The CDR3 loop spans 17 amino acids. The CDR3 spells CASSPNPGPLEPYEQYF. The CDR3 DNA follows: TGCGCCAGCAGCCCCAATCCGGGACCCCTGGAGCCCTACGAGCAGTACTTC.

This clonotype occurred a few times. The CDR3, as DNA: TGTGCCATCAGTGCCCCGACTAGCGGGGGGGCCGACGGGGAGCTGTTTTTT. This translates into CAISAPTSGGADGELFF. The rearrangement uses TRBV10-3 and TRBJ2-2, with 14 bases aligning to TRBD2. The CDR3 length is 17 residues. Germline CDR1 and CDR2: ENHRY and SYGVKD. With 4 bases clipped from V and 7 bases from J, the junction kept 8 bases outside the gene matches.

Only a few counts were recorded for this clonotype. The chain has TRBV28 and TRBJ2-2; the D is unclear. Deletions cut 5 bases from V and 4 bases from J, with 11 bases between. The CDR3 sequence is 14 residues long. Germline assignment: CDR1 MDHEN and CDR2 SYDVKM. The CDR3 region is CASSPAGPTGELFF. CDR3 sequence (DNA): TGTGCCAGCAGTCCCGCCGGGCCCACCGGGGAGCTGTTTTTT.

In DNA form, the CDR3 reads TGTGCCAGCAGCCAAGACCGACTAAGCTCCTACAATGAGCAGTTCTTC. Translation gives CASSQDRLSSYNEQFF. This chain links TRBV3-1 with TRBJ2-1, with D maybe TRBD2 (5 bases). From germline, CDR1 is LGHDT and CDR2 YNNKEL (reference sequence). The CDR3 contains 16 residues. The V and J ends lost 0 bases and 0 bases respectively, with 9 bases between them.

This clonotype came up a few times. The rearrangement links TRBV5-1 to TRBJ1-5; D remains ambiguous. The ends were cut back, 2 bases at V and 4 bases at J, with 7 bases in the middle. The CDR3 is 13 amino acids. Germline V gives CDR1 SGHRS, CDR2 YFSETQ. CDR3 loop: CASSLTENQPQHF. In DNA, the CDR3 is TGCGCCAGCAGCTTAACGGAAAATCAGCCCCAGCATTTT.

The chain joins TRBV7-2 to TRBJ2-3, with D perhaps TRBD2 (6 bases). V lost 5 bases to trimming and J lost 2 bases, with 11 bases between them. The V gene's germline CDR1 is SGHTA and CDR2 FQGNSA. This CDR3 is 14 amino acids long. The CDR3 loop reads CASSVTSTTDTQYF. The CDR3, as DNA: TGTGCCAGCAGCGTGACTAGTACCACAGATACGCAGTATTTT.

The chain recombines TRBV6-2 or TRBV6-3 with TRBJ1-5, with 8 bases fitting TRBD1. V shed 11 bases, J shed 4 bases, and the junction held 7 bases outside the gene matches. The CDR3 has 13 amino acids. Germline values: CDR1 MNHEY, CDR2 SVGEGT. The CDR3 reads CAGGDRGNQPQHF. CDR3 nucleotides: TGTGCCGGGGGAGACAGGGGAAATCAGCCCCAGCATTTT.

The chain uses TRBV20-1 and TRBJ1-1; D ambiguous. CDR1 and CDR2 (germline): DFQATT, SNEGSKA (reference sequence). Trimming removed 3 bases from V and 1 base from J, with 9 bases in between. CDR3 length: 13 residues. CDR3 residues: CSASPTWNTEAFF. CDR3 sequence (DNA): TGCAGTGCTAGTCCAACTTGGAACACTGAAGCTTTCTTT.

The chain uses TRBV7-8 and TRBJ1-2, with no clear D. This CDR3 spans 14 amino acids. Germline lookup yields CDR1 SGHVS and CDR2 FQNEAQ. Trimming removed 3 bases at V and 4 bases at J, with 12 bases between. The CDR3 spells CASSLAEVAYGYTF. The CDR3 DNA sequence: TGTGCCAGCAGCTTGGCCGAGGTTGCCTATGGCTACACCTTC.

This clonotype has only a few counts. Written as DNA, the CDR3 is TGTGCCAGCAGCTTAGGGGCGCCAGGGGGCGGCTACGAGCAGTACGTC. The encoded protein is CASSLGAPGGGYEQYV. V is TRBV5-6 and J is TRBJ2-7, with 8 bases lining up with TRBD1. V gave up 2 bases and J gave up 3 bases; unmatched junction bases: 10. This CDR3 has 16 amino acids. Per the germline V gene, CDR1 is SGHDT and CDR2 is YYEEEE.

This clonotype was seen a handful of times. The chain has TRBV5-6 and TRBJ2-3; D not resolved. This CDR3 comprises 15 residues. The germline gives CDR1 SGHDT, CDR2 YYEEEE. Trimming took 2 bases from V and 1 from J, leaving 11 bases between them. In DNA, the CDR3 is TGTGCCAGCAGCTTACGGGTTGCGCGCACAGATACGCAGTATTTT. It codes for CASSLRVARTDTQYF.

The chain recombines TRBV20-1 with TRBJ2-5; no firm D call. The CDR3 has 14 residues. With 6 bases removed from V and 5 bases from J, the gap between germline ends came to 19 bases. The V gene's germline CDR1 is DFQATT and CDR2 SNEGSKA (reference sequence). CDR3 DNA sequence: TGCAGTGCCACCTCTAGACACGGCCACGAGACCCAGTACTTC. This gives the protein CSATSRHGHETQYF.

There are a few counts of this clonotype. The CDR3 DNA follows: TGCGCCAGCAGCCAGATTCAGGGGGCCGCTAATGAAAAACTGTTTTTT. The encoded protein is CASSQIQGAANEKLFF. This chain links TRBV4-1 with TRBJ1-4; 8 bases match TRBD1. This CDR3 contains 16 residues. Germline V CDR1 and CDR2: MGHRA, YSYEKL. J gave up 3 bases and V 3 bases, and 6 bases lay outside the gene matches.

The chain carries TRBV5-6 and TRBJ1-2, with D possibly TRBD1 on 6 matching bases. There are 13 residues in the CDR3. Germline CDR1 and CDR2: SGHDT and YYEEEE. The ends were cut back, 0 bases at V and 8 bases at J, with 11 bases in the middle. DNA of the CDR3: TGTGCCAGCAGCTTGGACAGGGCGGGAGGCTACACCTTC. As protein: CASSLDRAGGYTF. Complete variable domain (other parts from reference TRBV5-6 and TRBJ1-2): DAGVTQSPTHLIKTRGQQVTLRCSPKSGHDTVSWYQQALGQGPQFIFQYYEEEERQRGNFPDRFSGHQFPNYSSELNVNALLLGDSALYLCASSLDRAGGYTFGSGTRLTVV.

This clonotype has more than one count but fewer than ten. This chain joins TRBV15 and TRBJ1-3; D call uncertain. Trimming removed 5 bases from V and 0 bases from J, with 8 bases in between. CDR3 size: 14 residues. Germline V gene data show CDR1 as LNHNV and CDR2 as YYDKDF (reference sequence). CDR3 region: CATSGPGSGNTIYF. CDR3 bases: TGTGCCACCAGCGGACCGGGCTCTGGAAACACCATATATTTT.

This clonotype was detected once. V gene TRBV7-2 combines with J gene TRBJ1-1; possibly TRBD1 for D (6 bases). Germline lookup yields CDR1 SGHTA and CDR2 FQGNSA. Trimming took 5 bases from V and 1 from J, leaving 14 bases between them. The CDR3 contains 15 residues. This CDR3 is CASSKQGRGNTEAFF. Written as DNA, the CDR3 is TGTGCCAGCAGCAAACAGGGAAGAGGGAACACTGAAGCTTTCTTT.

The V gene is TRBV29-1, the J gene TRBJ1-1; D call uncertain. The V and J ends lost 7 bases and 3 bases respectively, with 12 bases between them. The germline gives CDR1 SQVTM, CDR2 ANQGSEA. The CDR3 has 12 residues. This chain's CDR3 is CSASGLYTEAFF. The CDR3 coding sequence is TGCAGCGCCAGCGGGCTTTACACTGAAGCTTTCTTT.

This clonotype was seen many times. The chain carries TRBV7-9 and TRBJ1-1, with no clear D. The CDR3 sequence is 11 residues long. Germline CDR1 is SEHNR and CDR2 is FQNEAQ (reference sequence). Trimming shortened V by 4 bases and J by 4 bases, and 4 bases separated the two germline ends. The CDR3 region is CASSSGTEAFF. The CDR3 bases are TGTGCCAGCAGCTCGGGCACTGAAGCTTTCTTT.

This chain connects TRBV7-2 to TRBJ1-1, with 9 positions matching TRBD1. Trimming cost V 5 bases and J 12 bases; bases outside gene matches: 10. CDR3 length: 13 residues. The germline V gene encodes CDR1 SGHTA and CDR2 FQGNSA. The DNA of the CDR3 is TGTGCCAGCAGCAGAGGGGGACAGGGAAGACCTTTCTTT. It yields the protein CASSRGGQGRPFF.

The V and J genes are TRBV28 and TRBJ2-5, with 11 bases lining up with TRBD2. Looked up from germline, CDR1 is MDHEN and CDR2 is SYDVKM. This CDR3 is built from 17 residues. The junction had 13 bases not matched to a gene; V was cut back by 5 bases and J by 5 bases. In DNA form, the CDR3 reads TGTGCCAGCAGTCCTCAAAAAACTAGCGGGGGAGGGGAGACCCAGTACTTC. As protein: CASSPQKTSGGGETQYF. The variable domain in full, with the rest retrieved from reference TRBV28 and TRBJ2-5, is DVKVTQSSRYLVKRTGEKVFLECVQDMDHENMFWYRQDPGLGLRLIYFSYDVKMKEKGDIPEGYSVSREKKERFSLILESASTNQTSMYLCASSPQKTSGGGETQYFGPGTRLLVL.

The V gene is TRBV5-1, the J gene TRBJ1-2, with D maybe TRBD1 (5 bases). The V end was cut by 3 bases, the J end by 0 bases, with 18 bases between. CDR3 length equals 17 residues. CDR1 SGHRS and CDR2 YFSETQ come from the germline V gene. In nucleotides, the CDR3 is TGCGCCAGCAGCTCTTCGGACACATTCGTTTCTAACTATGGCTACACCTTC. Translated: CASSSSDTFVSNYGYTF.